A selection of T cell receptor beta chains follows, all from one sample in a study of cytomegalovirus exposure and HLA in healthy donors. Measured with immunoSEQ multiplex PCR; TCRdb has only the in-frame clones, and not every one. Here the sample spans under 200,000 clones, over 80% being singletons. Sequencing was carried out using PBMCs. The receptors here all came from a male donor in good health and CMV-seropositive. CDR3s include the opening cysteine and the closing phenylalanine or tryptophan. D genes are given only for firm matches. Some rows mark clone size as missing; the rest say once, few, many or name a class of expanded clone.

d_call cdr3_length j_call clone_size v_call cdr3_aa
- 12 TRBJ2-2 - TRBV9 CASSANTGELFF
TRBD2 15 TRBJ2-3 - TRBV29-1 CSVESSGSRTDTQYF
TRBD1 15 TRBJ1-6 - TRBV19 CASSPGTAVNSPLHF
TRBD2 15 TRBJ2-3 - TRBV7-2 CASSSGGRGTDTQYF
- 16 TRBJ2-3 - TRBV4-3 CASSQEKVGARHTQYF
- 16 TRBJ2-5 once TRBV6-5 CASSYLRTKGGETQYF
- 14 TRBJ1-1 - TRBV27 CASSPHAGYTEAFF
TRBD1 14 TRBJ1-1 - TRBV2 CASSGTGGFTEAFF
- 14 TRBJ1-2 - TRBV25-1 CASNPAGDNYGYTF
TRBD2 15 TRBJ2-7 once TRBV10-3 CAHRASGRGSDEQYF
TRBD2 17 TRBJ2-7 few TRBV7-9 CASSPGTSGRALDEQYF
TRBD2 13 TRBJ2-7 - TRBV29-1 CSVELRENYEQYF
- 11 TRBJ1-2 - TRBV6-5 CASGKGGRYTF
- 14 TRBJ1-2 - TRBV19 CASSRGGLNYGYTF
- 15 TRBJ2-7 - TRBV4-2 CASSQGSGVSYEQYF
- 14 TRBJ2-3 - TRBV18 CASSPPGGTDTQYF
TRBD1 14 TRBJ2-7 - TRBV6-5 CASSGDRFSYEQYF
- 17 TRBJ1-5 - TRBV19 CASSIPAGGSSNQPQHF
TRBD2 16 TRBJ2-1 once TRBV18 CASSPDLAGEYNEQFF
- 15 TRBJ1-5 few TRBV5-5 CASSQEGAGSQPQHF
- 13 TRBJ1-1 few TRBV13 CASSVRANTEAFF
TRBD1 14 - - TRBV10-3 CAISLRQGTDEQYF
TRBD2 16 TRBJ2-5 - TRBV11-3 CASSYRTSGISETQYF
TRBD2 14 TRBJ2-1 - TRBV29-1 CSVVGTSAYNEQFF